Listed below are T cell receptor beta chains from one sample, sequenced in a study of T cell changes during pregnancy in multiple sclerosis. Using immunoSEQ multiplex PCR, the repertoire was profiled, and TCRdb retains in-frame clones only, with some absent. The sample lists tens of thousands of clones; approximately 86% were seen once. Sequencing was performed on CD4+ T cells from peripheral blood mononuclear cells, taken in the first trimester of pregnancy. These receptor sequences come from a female donor in good health, enrolled as a control in a pregnancy study. Each CDR3 is given with its conserved first and last residue. The order of the fields is V gene, D gene, clone size, J gene, CDR3 protein, CDR3 DNA. D genes are given only for firm matches. A row's size may be missing; if present it is once, few, many or a size class.

v_gene: TRBV9; d_gene: TRBD1; abundance: .; j_gene: TRBJ1-4; CDR3aa: CASSVGRGHTNEKLFF; CDR3nt: TGTGCCAGCAGCGTTGGCAGGGGGCACACTAATGAAAAACTGTTTTTT
v_gene: TRBV4-3; d_gene: .; abundance: once; j_gene: TRBJ2-3; CDR3aa: CASSQRGLSRYADTQYF; CDR3nt: TGCGCCAGCAGCCAGCGGGGACTTTCCCGATACGCGGATACGCAGTATTTT
v_gene: TRBV30; d_gene: TRBD1; abundance: medium-sized; j_gene: TRBJ1-2; CDR3aa: CAWSRPGQGTVGYGYTF; CDR3nt: TGTGCCTGGAGTCGCCCCGGACAGGGGACGGTTGGCTATGGCTACACCTTC
v_gene: TRBV5-5; d_gene: TRBD1; abundance: .; j_gene: TRBJ1-2; CDR3aa: CASSLATGGVGGYTF; CDR3nt: TGTGCCAGCAGCTTGGCAACAGGGGGAGTGGGCGGCTACACCTTC
v_gene: TRBV7-2; d_gene: .; abundance: once; j_gene: TRBJ1-1; CDR3aa: CASSQPGLPGNTEAFF; CDR3nt: TGTGCCAGCAGCCAGCCGGGACTGCCTGGGAACACTGAAGCTTTCTTT
v_gene: TRBV4-1; d_gene: TRBD1; abundance: .; j_gene: TRBJ1-6; CDR3aa: CASSQPRTGETSPLHF; CDR3nt: TGCGCCAGCAGCCAACCAAGGACAGGGGAAACTTCACCCCTCCACTTT
v_gene: TRBV2; d_gene: TRBD1; abundance: .; j_gene: TRBJ1-4; CDR3aa: CASSNTGTGNEKLFF; CDR3nt: TGTGCCAGCAGCAATACCGGGACAGGAAACGAAAAACTGTTTTTT
v_gene: TRBV30; d_gene: TRBD1; abundance: .; j_gene: TRBJ1-5; CDR3aa: CAWSCGQGAGQPQHF; CDR3nt: TGTGCCTGGAGTTGCGGACAGGGGGCAGGACAGCCCCAGCATTTT
v_gene: TRBV7-9; d_gene: .; abundance: .; j_gene: TRBJ2-7; CDR3aa: CASSLPTGHEQYF; CDR3nt: TGTGCCAGCAGCCTCCCGACAGGCCACGAGCAGTACTTC
v_gene: TRBV19; d_gene: .; abundance: .; j_gene: TRBJ2-5; CDR3aa: CASSTRGDWETQYF; CDR3nt: TGTGCCAGTAGTACACGGGGAGATTGGGAGACCCAGTACTTC
v_gene: TRBV28; d_gene: TRBD2; abundance: .; j_gene: TRBJ2-1; CDR3aa: CASRPLSRTSGKSYNEQFF; CDR3nt: TGTGCCAGCAGGCCACTTTCTCGGACTAGCGGGAAATCCTACAATGAGCAGTTCTTC
v_gene: TRBV4-3; d_gene: TRBD1; abundance: .; j_gene: TRBJ1-4; CDR3aa: CASSQVGAGGRANEKLFF; CDR3nt: TGCGCCAGCAGCCAAGTGGGGGCAGGGGGTCGAGCTAATGAAAAACTGTTTTTT
v_gene: TRBV7-2; d_gene: .; abundance: .; j_gene: TRBJ2-1; CDR3aa: CASSFGALALTSYNEQFF; CDR3nt: TGTGCCAGCAGCTTCGGGGCCCTAGCGTTGACCTCCTACAATGAGCAGTTCTTC
v_gene: TRBV7-9; d_gene: TRBD2; abundance: .; j_gene: TRBJ2-7; CDR3aa: CASSPLTGGDEQYF; CDR3nt: TGTGCCAGCAGCCCCTTAACGGGAGGGGACGAGCAGTACTTC
v_gene: TRBV5-1; d_gene: .; abundance: .; j_gene: TRBJ2-7; CDR3aa: CASSLVPAHSYEQYF; CDR3nt: TGCGCCAGCAGCTTGGTTCCAGCGCACTCCTACGAGCAGTACTTC
v_gene: TRBV5-6; d_gene: TRBD2; abundance: .; j_gene: TRBJ2-5; CDR3aa: CASSGLAGAGETQYF; CDR3nt: TGTGCCAGCTCGGGACTAGCGGGGGCCGGGGAGACCCAGTACTTC
v_gene: TRBV9; d_gene: TRBD1; abundance: .; j_gene: TRBJ1-2; CDR3aa: CASSATGTGGRGDGYTF; CDR3nt: TGTGCCAGCAGTGCCACCGGGACAGGGGGCAGAGGCGATGGCTACACCTTC